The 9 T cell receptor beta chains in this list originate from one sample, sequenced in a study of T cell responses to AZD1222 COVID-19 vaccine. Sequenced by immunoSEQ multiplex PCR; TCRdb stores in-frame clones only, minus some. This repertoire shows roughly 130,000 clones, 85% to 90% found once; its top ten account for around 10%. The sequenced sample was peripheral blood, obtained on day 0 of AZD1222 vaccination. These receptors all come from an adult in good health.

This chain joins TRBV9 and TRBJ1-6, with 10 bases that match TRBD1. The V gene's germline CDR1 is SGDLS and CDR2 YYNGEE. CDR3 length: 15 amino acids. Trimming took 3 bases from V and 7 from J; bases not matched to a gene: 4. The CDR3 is CASSATGGLNSPLHF. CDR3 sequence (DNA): TGTGCCAGCAGCGCGACAGGGGGCCTCAATTCACCCCTCCACTTT.

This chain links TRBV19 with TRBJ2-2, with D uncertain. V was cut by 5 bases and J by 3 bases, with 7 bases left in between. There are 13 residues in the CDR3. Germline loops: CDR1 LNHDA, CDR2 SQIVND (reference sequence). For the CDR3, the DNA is TGTGCCAGTAGTGAGACTGACACCGGGGAGCTGTTTTTT. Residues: CASSETDTGELFF.

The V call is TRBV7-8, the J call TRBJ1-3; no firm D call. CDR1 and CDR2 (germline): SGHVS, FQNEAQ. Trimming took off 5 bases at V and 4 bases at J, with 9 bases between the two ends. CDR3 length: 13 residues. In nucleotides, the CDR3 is TGTGCCAGCAGCACTTCTGGGGGAAACACCATATATTTT. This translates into CASSTSGGNTIYF.

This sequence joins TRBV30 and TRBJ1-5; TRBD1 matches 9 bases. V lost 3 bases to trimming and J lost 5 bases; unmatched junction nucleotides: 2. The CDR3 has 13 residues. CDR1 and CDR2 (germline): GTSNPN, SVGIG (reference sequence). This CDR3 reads CAWSRTGDQPQHF. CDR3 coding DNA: TGTGCCTGGAGCCGGACAGGGGATCAGCCCCAGCATTTT.

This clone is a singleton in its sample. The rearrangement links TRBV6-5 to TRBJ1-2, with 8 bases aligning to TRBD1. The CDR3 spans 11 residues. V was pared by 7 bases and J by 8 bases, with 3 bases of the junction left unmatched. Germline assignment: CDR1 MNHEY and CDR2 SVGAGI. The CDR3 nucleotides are TGTGCCAGCATGGACAGGGTAGGCTACACCTTC. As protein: CASMDRVGYTF.

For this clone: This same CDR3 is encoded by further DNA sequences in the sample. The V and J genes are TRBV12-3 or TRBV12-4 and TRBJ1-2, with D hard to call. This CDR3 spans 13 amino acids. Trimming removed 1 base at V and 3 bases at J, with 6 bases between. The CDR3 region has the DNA TGTGCCAGCAGTTTAGGGGAGGACTATGGCTACACCTTC. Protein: CASSLGEDYGYTF.

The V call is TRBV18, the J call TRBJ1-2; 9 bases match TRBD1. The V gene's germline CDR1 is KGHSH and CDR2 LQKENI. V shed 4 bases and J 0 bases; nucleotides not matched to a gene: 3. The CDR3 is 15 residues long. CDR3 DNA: TGTGCCAGCTCACAAAGACAGGGGGCTAACTATGGCTACACCTTC. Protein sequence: CASSQRQGANYGYTF.

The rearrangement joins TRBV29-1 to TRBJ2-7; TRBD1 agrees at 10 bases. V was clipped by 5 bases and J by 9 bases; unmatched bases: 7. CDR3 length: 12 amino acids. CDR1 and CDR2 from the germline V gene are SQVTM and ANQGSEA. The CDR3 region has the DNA TGCAGCGTTCCGGGACAGGGGACTGGGCAGTACTTC. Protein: CSVPGQGTGQYF.

CDR3 protein: CAISESSGNEKLFF. The CDR3 DNA reads TGTGCCATCAGTGAGTCGTCGGGTAATGAAAAACTGTTTTTT. The chain is built from TRBV10-3 and TRBJ1-4; D not resolved. Per germline, CDR1 ENHRY and CDR2 SYGVKD. The CDR3 length is 14 residues. V lost 0 bases to trimming and J lost 4 bases, with 6 bases between them.